This T cell receptor (beta chain) is from a study of cytomegalovirus exposure and HLA in healthy donors. Study-level information: A subsequent analysis reported that the roughly 120 validation repertoires were produced on the same platform that had also been used for the 500 to 700 first-cohort repertoires.

As to this clone: Its matching antigen is unknown.

Generated by immunoSEQ multiplex PCR, the TCRdb table keeps only in-frame clones and is missing some. The repertoire holds some 84,000 clones, with under 95% as singletons. The CDR3 consists of 15 residues. Per the germline V gene, CDR1 is SGHTA and CDR2 is FQGNSA. The ends lost 5 bases at V and 4 bases at J; junction bases unmatched: 6. Whole-study results and caveats: The dataset shows that most TCR sequences were rare, while some public TCRs occurred in many donors.

This TCR was recovered from a man between 25 and 39 years old in good health and CMV-seronegative. V and J are TRBV7-2 and TRBJ2-1; TRBD2 aligns across 9 bases. Source material: PBMCs. This CDR3 reads CASSPTSGFYNEQFF. The DNA of the CDR3 is TGTGCCAGCAGCCCGACTAGCGGATTTTACAATGAGCAGTTCTTC.